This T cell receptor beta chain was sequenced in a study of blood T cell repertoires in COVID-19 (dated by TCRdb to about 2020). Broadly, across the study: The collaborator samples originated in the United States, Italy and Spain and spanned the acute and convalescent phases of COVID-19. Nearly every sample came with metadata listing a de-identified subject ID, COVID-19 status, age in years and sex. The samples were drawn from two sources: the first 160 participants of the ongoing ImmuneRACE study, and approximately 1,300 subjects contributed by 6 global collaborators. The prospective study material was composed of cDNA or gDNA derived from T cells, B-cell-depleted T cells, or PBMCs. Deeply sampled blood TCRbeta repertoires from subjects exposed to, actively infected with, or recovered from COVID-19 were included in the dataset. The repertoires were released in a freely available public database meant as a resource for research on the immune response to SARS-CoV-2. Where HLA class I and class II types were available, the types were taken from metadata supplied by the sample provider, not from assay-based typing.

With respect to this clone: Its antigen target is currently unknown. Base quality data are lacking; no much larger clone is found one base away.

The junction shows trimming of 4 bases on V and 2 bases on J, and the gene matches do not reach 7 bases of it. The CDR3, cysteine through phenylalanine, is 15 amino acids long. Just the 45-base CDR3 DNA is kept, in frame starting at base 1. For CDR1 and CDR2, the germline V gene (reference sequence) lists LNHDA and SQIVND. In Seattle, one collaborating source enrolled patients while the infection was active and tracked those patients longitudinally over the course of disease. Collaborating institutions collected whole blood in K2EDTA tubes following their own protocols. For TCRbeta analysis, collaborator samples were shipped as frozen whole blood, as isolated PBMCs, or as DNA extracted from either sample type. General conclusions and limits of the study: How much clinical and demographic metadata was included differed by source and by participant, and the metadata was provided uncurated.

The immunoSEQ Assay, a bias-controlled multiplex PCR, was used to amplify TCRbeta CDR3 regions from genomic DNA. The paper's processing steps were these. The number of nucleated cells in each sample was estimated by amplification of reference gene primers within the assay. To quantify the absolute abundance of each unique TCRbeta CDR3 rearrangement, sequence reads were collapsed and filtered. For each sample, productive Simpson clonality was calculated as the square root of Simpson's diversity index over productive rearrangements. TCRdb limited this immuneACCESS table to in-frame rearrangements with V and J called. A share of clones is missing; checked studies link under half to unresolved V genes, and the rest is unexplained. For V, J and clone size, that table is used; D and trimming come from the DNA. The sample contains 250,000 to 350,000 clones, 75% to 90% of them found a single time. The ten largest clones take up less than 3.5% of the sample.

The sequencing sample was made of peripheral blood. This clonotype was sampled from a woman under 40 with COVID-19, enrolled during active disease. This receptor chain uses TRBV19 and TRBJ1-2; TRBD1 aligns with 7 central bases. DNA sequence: TGTGCCAGTAGTAACGAGACAGGGCGGAACTATGGCTACACCTTC. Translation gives CASSNETGRNYGYTF.